The present T cell receptor beta chain was sequenced within a study of T cells in localized non-small cell lung cancer. The trim removed 2 bases at V and 5 bases at J, leaving 9 bases unmatched. The CDR3 loop spans 16 amino acids. CDR1 is SGHRS and CDR2 is YFSETQ in the germline V gene. Method: immunoSEQ multiplex PCR; TCRdb's copy keeps in-frame clones and lacks some. Here the sample spans tens of thousands of clones, roughly nine tenths being singletons. The sample holds a few counts of this clone. Antigen: not known. Study-wide findings and caveats: One tumor region alone was sequenced, and heterogeneity therefore remains possible.

V is TRBV5-1 and J is TRBJ2-5; 10 bases are a match to TRBD1. The specimen was PBMCs, collected before any cancer treatment. The receptor was derived from a man between 40 and 69 years old with stage II lung adenocarcinoma. CDR3 in amino acids: CASSFSGQGTWETQYF. In DNA, the CDR3 is TGCGCCAGCAGCTTTTCGGGACAGGGGACGTGGGAGACCCAGTACTTC.